Given below is one T cell receptor beta chain in context. What it recognizes is unknown. The data stem from a study of cytomegalovirus exposure and HLA in healthy donors. The wider study: Assignment to the Caucasian-associated ancestry cluster applied to approximately 79% of the approximately 380 genotyped donors. Study conclusions and caveats: It is likely that the observed cluster of highly shared sequence variants was a sequencing artifact.

The PCR contained 60 Vbeta and 13 Jbeta primers. Profiling relied on immunoSEQ multiplex PCR, and the TCRdb table lists in-frame clones only, not all of them. This sample has approximately 190,000 clones; roughly 74% occur once, and the top ten carry 13% to 15%. The germline V gene has CDR1 SGDLS and CDR2 YYNGEE. CDR3 length: 15 amino acids. Trimming removed 0 bases from V and 5 bases from J; junction bases left unmatched: 3. Sequencing used PBMCs. The sequence was collected from a woman younger than 45 in good health and CMV-seropositive. The V and J genes are TRBV9 and TRBJ2-3, with TRBD2 matching over 10 bases. For the CDR3, the DNA is TGTGCCAGCAGCGTAGAGGCTAGCGGGAGAGATACGCAGTATTTT. Its protein product is CASSVEASGRDTQYF.